The 17 T cell receptor beta chains given below trace back to one sample, sequenced in a study of T cells in Graves' hyperthyroidism and ophthalmopathy. Template material for amplifying TCR beta CDR3 regions consisted of RNA transcripts. During a first-round RT-PCR of the TCR CDR3, the HTBI primer set was used. TCRdb recomputed calls from the multiplex PCR reads with MiXCR, one row per CDR3 protein. The sample has about 560,000 distinct CDR3 sequences; less than 15% are singletons. What was sequenced was blood. Every receptor here comes from a woman aged 40 to 49 with Graves' hyperthyroidism.

The chain employs TRBV29-1 and TRBJ2-7; 8 bases match TRBD2. V shed 6 bases and J 5 bases; nucleotides not matched to a gene: 15. Germline V gene lookup returns CDR1 SQVTM and CDR2 ANQGSEA. There are 15 residues in the CDR3. The CDR3 sequence is CSVPHEAGVAHEQYF. Written as DNA, the CDR3 is TGCAGCGTCCCCCACGAAGCGGGAGTTGCTCACGAGCAGTACTTC.

This clonotype was seen repeatedly, ten times or more. The chain employs TRBV24-1 and TRBJ2-1, with a possible D match to TRBD1 (6 bases). Germline V CDR1 and CDR2: KGHDR, SFDVKD. The CDR3 runs 14 residues. Trimming removed 0 bases at V and 8 bases at J, with 10 bases between. The CDR3 spells CATSDLSGAYEQFF. The CDR3 bases are TGTGCCACCAGTGATTTGTCAGGGGCCTATGAGCAGTTCTTC.

The rearrangement uses TRBV7-9 and TRBJ2-7; 8 nucleotides agree with TRBD2. Germline assignment: CDR1 SEHNR and CDR2 FQNEAQ (reference sequence). V dropped 2 bases and J dropped 6; count of bases not matched to a gene: 15. CDR3 length: 17 amino acids. The CDR3 region is CASSLYGSTLAGGEQYF. The DNA of the CDR3 is TGTGCCAGCAGCTTATACGGCAGTACGCTAGCGGGTGGCGAGCAGTACTTC.

This clonotype was observed a handful of times. At one of its ends the junction is not consistent with the germline gene, which may arise from a read error. This chain connects TRBV7-9 to TRBJ2-7; no clear D gene. The CDR3 consists of 13 residues. Germline CDR1 and CDR2: SEHNR and FQNEAQ (reference sequence). The CDR3 DNA reads as TGTGTCAGCAGTCTAGGCTCTAGCTACGAGCAGTACTTC. Amino acids: CVSSLGSSYEQYF.

On this clonotype itself: A much larger clone lies one base from this, so it may be a read error. The rearrangement joins TRBV28 to TRBJ1-2; 8 bases align to TRBD1. Trimming at V came to 6 bases and at J to 6 bases, leaving 9 bases not matched to a gene. The CDR3 loop spans 14 amino acids. Germline-derived CDR1 and CDR2 are MDHEN and SYDVKM. The CDR3 coding sequence is TGTGCCAGCAGGTTACAGGGGGGGTCGGATGGCTACACCTTC. This gives the protein CASRLQGGSDGYTF.

In this sample, this clonotype turned up many times. The rearrangement uses TRBV5-1 and TRBJ2-7, with D unresolved. The CDR3 covers 14 residues. Per the germline V gene, CDR1 is SGHRS and CDR2 is YFSETQ. Between the trimmed V and J ends, which lost 4 bases and 4 bases, there was a span of 15 bases. In nucleotides, the CDR3 is TGCGCCAGCAGCCTGGACCCCGAGCCGTACGAGCAGTACTTC. Its protein product is CASSLDPEPYEQYF.

The chain links TRBV19 to TRBJ1-3; maybe TRBD1 (6 bases). The germline V gene encodes CDR1 LNHDA and CDR2 SQIVND (reference sequence). V lost 11 bases, J lost 0 bases, and 14 bases lay in between. CDR3 length: 14 amino acids. CDR3 sequence reads: CAGRDRISGNTIYF. The DNA for the CDR3 is TGTGCCGGGCGAGACAGGATCTCTGGAAACACCATATATTTT.

This clonotype was found many times. The rearrangement uses TRBV2 and TRBJ1-5; no definite D call. The length of the CDR3 is 13 residues. Trimming shortened V by 4 bases and J by 3 bases, and 7 bases separated the two germline ends. Looked up from germline, CDR1 is SNHLY and CDR2 is FYNNEI. CDR3 sequence (DNA): TGTGCCAGCAGTGTTGCCGACAATCAGCCCCAGCATTTT. It codes for CASSVADNQPQHF.

This clonotype has ten or more counts. The chain combines TRBV20-1 with TRBJ1-1; 7 bases map to TRBD1. The CDR3 contains 13 residues. V lost 6 bases and J lost 0; bases outside the gene matches: 4. The germline CDR1 and CDR2 sequences are DFQATT and SNEGSKA (reference sequence). The CDR3 sequence: CSAPGQMNTEAFF. The DNA of the CDR3 is TGCAGTGCCCCGGGACAGATGAACACTGAAGCTTTCTTT.

The rearrangement joins TRBV2 to TRBJ1-5; 7 nucleotides match TRBD1. CDR1 SNHLY and CDR2 FYNNEI come from the germline V gene. This CDR3 contains 14 residues. The V gene end was trimmed by 6 bases and the J gene end by 4 bases; junction bases not matched to a gene: 6. In DNA, the CDR3 is TGTGCCAGCAGAGGGACAGTGATTAATCAGCCCCAGCATTTT. The encoded protein is CASRGTVINQPQHF. The whole variable domain, filled in from reference TRBV2 and TRBJ1-5, reads EPEVTQTPSHQVTQMGQEVILRCVPISNHLYFYWYRQILGQKVEFLVSFYNNEISEKSEIFDDQFSVERPDGSNFTLKIRSTKLEDSAMYFCASRGTVINQPQHFGDGTRLSIL.

This clonotype showed up many times. The V call is TRBV11-2, the J call TRBJ2-5, with 8 nucleotides matching TRBD1. The CDR3 is made up of 13 amino acids. Germline V gives CDR1 SGHAT, CDR2 FQNNGV. V dropped 4 bases and J dropped 4; count of bases not matched to a gene: 2. The CDR3 loop is CASSSDRVETQYF. The CDR3 region has the DNA TGTGCCAGCAGCTCGGACAGGGTAGAGACCCAGTACTTC.

Remarks on this clonotype: This clone may be a read error of a much larger clone one base away. The CDR3 end shows no conserved phenylalanine or tryptophan, and so a read error is likely. CDR3 in DNA: TGTGCCAGCAGCTTAGCGGGACAAGGGTTTTTATACGAGCAGTACTTA. Translated, it gives CASSLAGQGFLYEQYL. This chain joins TRBV7-9 and TRBJ2-7, with D perhaps TRBD1 (6 bases). Germline V lookup: CDR1 SEHNR, CDR2 FQNEAQ (reference sequence). Trimming removed 0 bases at V and 4 bases at J, with 16 bases between. The CDR3 consists of 16 residues.

The rearrangement uses TRBV29-1 and TRBJ1-1; a weak D match, TRBD1 (5 bases). The CDR3 has 13 amino acids. Trimming shortened V by 0 bases and J by 5 bases, and 10 bases separated the two germline ends. Germline V gene data show CDR1 as SQVTM and CDR2 as ANQGSEA. The CDR3 region has the DNA TGCAGCGTTGAAGATGGGGGGAAAACTGAAGCTTTCTTT. Its translation: CSVEDGGKTEAFF.

At least ten counts were recorded for this clonotype. This chain uses TRBV28 with TRBJ2-7, with TRBD2 identical over 11 bases. Germline CDR1 reads MDHEN; CDR2 reads SYDVKM. The ends lost 6 bases at V and 2 bases at J; junction bases unmatched: 12. CDR3 length: 17 amino acids. In DNA, the CDR3 is TGTGCCAGCAGGGGTCTGATACTAGCGGGAGTCCCCTACGAGCAGTACTTC. This gives the protein CASRGLILAGVPYEQYF.

This clonotype was recorded at least ten times. V usage is TRBV27 and J usage is TRBJ2-3; D unresolved. CDR1 MNHEY and CDR2 SMNVEV come from the germline V gene (reference sequence). CDR3 size: 14 residues. The V gene lost 4 bases and the J gene lost 5 bases, with 13 bases spanning the gap. The CDR3 DNA is TGTGCCAGCAGTTCCCGACCAACCGGAGATACGCAGTATTTT. Amino acid sequence: CASSSRPTGDTQYF.

V is TRBV5-1 and J is TRBJ2-3; D is ambiguous. Germline-derived CDR1 and CDR2 are SGHRS and YFSETQ. The V and J ends lost 0 bases and 0 bases respectively, with 11 bases between them. The CDR3 runs 16 residues. The CDR3 sequence: CASSLGTHASTDTQYF. The CDR3 region has the DNA TGCGCCAGCAGCTTGGGAACCCATGCTAGCACAGATACGCAGTATTTT.

V gene TRBV4-1 combines with J gene TRBJ2-1, with D possibly matching TRBD1 (6 bases). This CDR3 is 14 amino acids long. Germline V gene data show CDR1 as MGHRA and CDR2 as YSYEKL. V was cut by 0 bases and J by 7 bases, with 10 bases left in between. The CDR3 DNA reads TGCGCCAGCAGCCAAGAGAGGGGGTCGAATGAGCAGTTCTTC. This gives the protein CASSQERGSNEQFF.